The TCR beta chain described here comes from a study of Ad26.COV2.S vaccination and SARS-CoV-2 variants (TCRdb year 2021). About the study as a whole: Vaccine-arm donors were drawn from COV1001, a multicentre, randomized, double-blind, placebo-controlled phase I-IIa trial of Ad26.COV2.S in healthy adults. Dosing of Ad26.COV2.S was intramuscular, at either 5x10^10 or 1x10^11 viral particles, delivered as one shot or as two shots spaced 56 days apart. The specificity and breadth of SARS-CoV-2-reactive T cell receptors after Ad26.COV2.S vaccination were assessed by TCRbeta repertoire sequencing. A total of roughly 30 samples were included in the TCR-sequenced set, comprising around 19 Ad26.COV2.S vaccine recipients, 5 placebo recipients and 8 SARS-CoV-2 convalescent individuals. Participants in the trial were split at random into five groups of five each, receiving low-dose or high-dose Ad26.COV2.S once or twice, or else placebo on both occasions. Blinding of investigators to trial group allocation was maintained during experiments and outcome assessment. Broad study findings and their caveats: Vaccine and placebo recipients had similar non-spike TCR breadth, a finding consistent with the vaccine containing only spike. Spike-specific TCR breadth was higher in Ad26.COV2.S recipients than in placebo recipients (P = 0.0014). Comparing responses between vaccine doses or regimens was not something the study was powered to do. Substantial breadth of spike-specific CD8+ and CD4+ T cell responses was reported after vaccination. The authors noted that the TCR breadth and depth analyses may have underestimated total T cell responses.

TCRbeta CDR3 regions were sequenced with the immunoSEQ Assay. After extraction, genomic DNA underwent amplification by bias-controlled multiplex PCR, followed by high-throughput sequencing. Under the source paper's analysis protocol: To quantify the absolute abundance of every unique TCRbeta CDR3 region, sequences were collapsed and filtered. T cell fraction was estimated by normalization of TCRbeta template counts to usable DNA, with usable DNA being measured through amplification of reference genes present in all nucleated cells. Repertoire TCRs were annotated as SARS-CoV-2-specific when V gene, CDR3 amino acid sequence and J gene were exactly matched to a known reactive TCR set. MIRA supplied the reference SARS-CoV-2 TCR set, which was filtered for enrichment in COVID-19-positive ImmuneCODE repertoires so that public or cross-reactive TCRs were removed. Drawing on the MIRA antigens, annotated TCRs were analysed further at the level of specific ORF or position within ORF. Breadth was defined as the number of annotated unique rearrangements divided by the total number of unique productive rearrangements, and depth was defined as the summed frequency of the annotated unique rearrangements. Two-sided Wilcoxon rank-sum tests were applied when comparing TCR breadth between groups. In TCRdb, the immuneACCESS table is reduced to in-frame sequences with V and J assigned. These tables do not hold every clone; where another copy was compared, an unresolved V gene accounts for under half, and the others remain unexplained. That table is the source of V, J and clone size, and D and trimming were worked out from the DNA. The sample table records about 350,000 clones; about 88% of these occur just once. The ten top clones hold around 6.6% of the sample.

Reading the label with the study, this specimen's treatment or condition is: approximately 18 received Ad26.COV2.S at low or high dose, single or two shots; about 5 received placebo; per-sample allocation not given. For vaccine and placebo recipients, repertoires were sequenced using samples collected on day 63 after the first injection. Between 29 July and 7 August 2020, Cohort 1b enrolled about 27 adults aged 18-55 years at one site in Boston, USA. As a vaccine, Ad26.COV2.S was a replication-incompetent adenovirus type 26 vector that expressed a prefusion-stabilized SARS-CoV-2 spike protein derived from the original Wuhan strain. V is trimmed back by 6 bases and J by 5 bases, and the junction contains 10 bases that no gene match accounts for. The CDR3 numbers 15 residues from cysteine through phenylalanine. Only CDR3 DNA remains: 45 bases, in frame from the first base. Reading the germline V gene (reference sequence) gives CDR1 LNHDA and CDR2 SQIVND.

Notes on this clone: No cognate antigen has been identified for it. No base qualities exist here, and no much larger clone lies one base off it.

The material sequenced was peripheral blood, taken in a trial of Ad26.COV2.S vaccine versus placebo. The TCR sequence derives from a person aged 18-65 years who received the Ad26.COV2.S COVID-19 vaccine or a placebo. The V and J genes are TRBV19 and TRBJ1-1; 9 of the junction bases match TRBD1. Read as DNA, the sequence is TGTGCCAGTAGACCGGGACAGGGAGAGTATACTGAAGCTTTCTTT. This sequence encodes CASRPGQGEYTEAFF.